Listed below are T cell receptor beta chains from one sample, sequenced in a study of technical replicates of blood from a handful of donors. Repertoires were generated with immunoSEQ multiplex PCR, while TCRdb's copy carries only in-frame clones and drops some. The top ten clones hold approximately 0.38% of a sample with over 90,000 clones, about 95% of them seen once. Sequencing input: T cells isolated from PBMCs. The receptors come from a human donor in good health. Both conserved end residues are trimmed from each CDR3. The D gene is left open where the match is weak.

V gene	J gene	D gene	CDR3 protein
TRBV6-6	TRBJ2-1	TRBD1	ASSEDRGSYNEQF
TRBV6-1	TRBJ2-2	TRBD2	ASSELAGYTGELF
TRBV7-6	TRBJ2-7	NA	ASSLPLGEQY
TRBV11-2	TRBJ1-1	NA	ASSSPGKGGNTEAF
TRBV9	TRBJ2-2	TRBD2	ASSVVASGRAIDTGELF
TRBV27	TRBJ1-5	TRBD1	ASSFTGDQPQH
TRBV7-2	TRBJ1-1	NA	ASGGLGYMNTEAF
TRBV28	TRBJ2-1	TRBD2	ASSSDLAGGYNEQF
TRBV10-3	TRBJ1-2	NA	AISEGGYYGYT
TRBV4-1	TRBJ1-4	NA	ASTWGHHNEKLF
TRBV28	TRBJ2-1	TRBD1	ASSPTAGTGGKGEQF
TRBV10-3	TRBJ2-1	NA	AISVERGHRNEQF
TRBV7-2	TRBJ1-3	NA	ASSVTTGASGNTIY
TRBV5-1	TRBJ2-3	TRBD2	ASSLVAGTLATTDTQY
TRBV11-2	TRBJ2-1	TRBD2	ASSPGLDNEQF
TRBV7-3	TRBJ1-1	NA	ASSLKAGEGKNTEAF
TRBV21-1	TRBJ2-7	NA	ASSNKSLQGGVYGQY
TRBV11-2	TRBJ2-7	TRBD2	ASSWGTRGEQY
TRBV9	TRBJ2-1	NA	ASSPIKRPSRTYNEQF
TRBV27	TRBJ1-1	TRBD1	ASSLAGGHTEAF
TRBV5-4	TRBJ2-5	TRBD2	ASSPSLSGRQETQY
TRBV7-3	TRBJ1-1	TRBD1	ASSGGQGTGAF
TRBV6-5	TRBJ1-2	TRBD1	ASSFATGRTGGGYT
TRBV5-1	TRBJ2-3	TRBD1	ASSLIGTGTGIDTQY
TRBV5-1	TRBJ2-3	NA	ASSSPMTDTQY
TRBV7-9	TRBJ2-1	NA	ASSLGSGYNEQF
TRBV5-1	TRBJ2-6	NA	ASSFGSGANVLT
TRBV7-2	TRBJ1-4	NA	ASSLQGSVEKLF
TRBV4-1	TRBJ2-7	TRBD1	ASSQTGEGGYEQY
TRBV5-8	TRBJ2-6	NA	ASSQGVFSGANVLT
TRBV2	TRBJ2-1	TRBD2	ASSEGGRALNEQF
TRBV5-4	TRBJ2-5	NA	ASSSPWAGTQETQY
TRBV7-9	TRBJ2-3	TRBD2	ASSPGLADPTDTQY
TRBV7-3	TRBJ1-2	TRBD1	ASSPGGNNYGYT
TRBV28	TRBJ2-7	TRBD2	ASSFGLAGAYEQY
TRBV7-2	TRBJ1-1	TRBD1	ASSFGRGQGSTEAF
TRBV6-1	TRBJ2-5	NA	ASSDWDYQETQY
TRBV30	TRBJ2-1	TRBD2	AWSSEGGLAYNEQF
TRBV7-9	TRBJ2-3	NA	ASSLSFTDTQY
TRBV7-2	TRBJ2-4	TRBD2	ASSLDKREYGDIQY
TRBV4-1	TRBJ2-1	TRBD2	ASSPSGSSYNEQF
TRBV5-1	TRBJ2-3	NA	ASSLGGGADTQY
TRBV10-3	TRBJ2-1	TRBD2	AISISGGSYNEQF
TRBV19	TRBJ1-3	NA	ASSEDRNSGNTIY
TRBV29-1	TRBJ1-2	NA	SVWDYYGYT
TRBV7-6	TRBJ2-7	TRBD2	ASSLVLGHGTSGSNEQY
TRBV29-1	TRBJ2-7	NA	SVEWHRYEQY
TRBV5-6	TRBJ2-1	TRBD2	ASSWEREGEKF
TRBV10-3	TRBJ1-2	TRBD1	AITAGTVNYGYT
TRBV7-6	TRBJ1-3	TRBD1	ASSFGTGPNTIY
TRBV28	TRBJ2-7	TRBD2	ASTVTGTSLYEQY
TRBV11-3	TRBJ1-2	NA	ASSLHSNYGYT